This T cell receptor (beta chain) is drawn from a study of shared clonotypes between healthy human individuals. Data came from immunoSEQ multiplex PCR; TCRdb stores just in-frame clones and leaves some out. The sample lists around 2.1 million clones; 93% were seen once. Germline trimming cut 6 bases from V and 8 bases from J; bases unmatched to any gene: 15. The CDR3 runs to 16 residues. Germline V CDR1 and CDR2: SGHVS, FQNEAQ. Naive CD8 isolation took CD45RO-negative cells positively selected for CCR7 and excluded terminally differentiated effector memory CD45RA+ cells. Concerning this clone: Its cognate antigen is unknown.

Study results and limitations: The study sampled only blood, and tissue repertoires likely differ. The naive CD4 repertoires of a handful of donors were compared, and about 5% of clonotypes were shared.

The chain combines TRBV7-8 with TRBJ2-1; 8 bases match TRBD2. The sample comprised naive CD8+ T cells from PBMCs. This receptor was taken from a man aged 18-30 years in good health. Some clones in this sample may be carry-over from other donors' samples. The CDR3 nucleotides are TGTGCCAGCAGAGAAAAACGGCCTAGCGGGTTGCATGAGCAGTTCTTC. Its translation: CASREKRPSGLHEQFF. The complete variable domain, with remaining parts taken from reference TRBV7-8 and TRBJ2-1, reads GAGVSQSPRYKVAKRGQDVALRCDPISGHVSLFWYQQALGQGPEFLTYFQNEAQLDKSGLPSDRFFAERPEGSVSTLKIQRTQQEDSAVYLCASREKRPSGLHEQFFGPGTRLTVL.